Listed here are 13 T cell receptor beta chains from one sample, sequenced in a study of blood T cells in healthy people across ages. Through a sample-barcoded 5' primer and a J-beta primer mix, a second PCR was run for about 6 to 12 cycles. A single record per CDR3 protein comes from TCRdb applying MiXCR to the 5' RACE reads. The sample holds approximately 400,000 distinct CDR3 sequences, about 49% seen once. Sequenced sample: blood. The origin of the receptors is a man aged 55-75 years in good health.

This clonotype was detected ten times or more. This chain uses TRBV19 with TRBJ2-3; D possibly matches TRBD1 or TRBD2 (5 bases each). The CDR3 loop spans 13 amino acids. The V and J ends lost 3 bases and 7 bases respectively, with 11 bases between them. Germline lookup yields CDR1 LNHDA and CDR2 SQIVND (reference sequence). CDR3 sequence: CASSIAGTHTQYF. Written as DNA, the CDR3 is TGTGCCAGTAGTATCGCCGGGACGCATACGCAGTATTTT.

A few counts support this clonotype. The rearrangement links TRBV20-1 to TRBJ2-1; 9 bases match TRBD2. The CDR3 contains 14 residues. In germline, CDR1 is DFQATT, CDR2 SNEGSKA (reference sequence). Germline trimming cut 6 bases from V and 10 bases from J; bases unmatched to any gene: 13. This CDR3 reads CSARSGRSVREQFF. The CDR3 DNA is TGCAGTGCAAGGAGCGGGAGGTCGGTAAGGGAGCAGTTCTTC.

The genes are TRBV20-1 and TRBJ2-7; D remains unclear. Germline CDR1 and CDR2: DFQATT and SNEGSKA (reference sequence). CDR3 length: 14 residues. Trimming left V 1 base short and J 5 bases short, with 15 bases between. CDR3 protein: CSARAIWERNEQYF. CDR3 coding DNA: TGCAGTGCTAGAGCAATCTGGGAACGAAACGAGCAGTACTTC.

This chain connects TRBV5-1 to TRBJ2-5; 11 nucleotides agree with TRBD1. The last part of the DNA fits TRBJ2-7 better; the J call may be wrong. CDR1 and CDR2 (germline): SGHRS, YFSETQ. This CDR3 spans 15 amino acids. CDR3 in amino acids: CASSLDGTGGLEQYF. The CDR3 bases are TGCGCCAGCAGCTTGGATGGGACAGGGGGGCTCGAGCAGTACTTC.

This clonotype was counted between two and nine times. The chain combines TRBV20-1 with TRBJ1-1; TRBD1 might be the D (6 bases). This CDR3 has 12 amino acids. The germline V gene has CDR1 DFQATT and CDR2 SNEGSKA (reference sequence). Trimming took off 6 bases at V and 5 bases at J, with 13 bases between the two ends. DNA for the CDR3: TGCAGTGCCCTCCGGACAGAGACTGAAGCTTTCTTT. Translated, it gives CSALRTETEAFF.

V gene TRBV7-2 combines with J gene TRBJ2-1, with a possible D match to TRBD2 (5 bases). The CDR3 has 13 amino acids. Germline V gene data show CDR1 as SGHTA and CDR2 as FQGNSA. The ends were cut back, 5 bases at V and 9 bases at J, with 14 bases in the middle. CDR3 region: CASSRRREGEQFF. CDR3 coding DNA: TGTGCCAGCAGCCGGCGGAGAGAGGGTGAGCAGTTCTTC.

Details on this clonotype: The junction departs from the called germline gene at one end, perhaps through a read error. The rearrangement joins TRBV20-1 to TRBJ2-7; TRBD1 might be the D (5 bases). CDR1 is DFQATT and CDR2 is SNEGSKA in the germline V gene (reference sequence). The length of the CDR3 is 15 residues. The CDR3 DNA reads as TGCAGTGCAAGAGATACCCCTTGGGGCAAAAACATTCAGAACTTC. It specifies CSARDTPWGKNIQNF.

This clonotype came up a few times. This chain joins TRBV10-2 and TRBJ1-6, with TRBD1 as a possible D gene (6 bases). V shed 6 bases and J shed 7 bases, with 10 bases lying between them. Germline lookup yields CDR1 WSHSY and CDR2 SAAADI. The CDR3 has 13 amino acids. The DNA for the CDR3 is TGCGCCAGCAGGGACAGTAAAAATTCACCCCTCCACTTT. It is translated as CASRDSKNSPLHF.

The V gene is TRBV29-1, the J gene TRBJ1-4; perhaps TRBD1 as D (6 bases). Germline lookup yields CDR1 SQVTM and CDR2 ANQGSEA. V was clipped by 6 bases and J by 7 bases, with 21 bases between them. The CDR3 length is 15 residues. CDR3 region: CSVLERGRPGEKLFF. The CDR3 DNA sequence: TGCAGCGTCCTAGAACGGGGGCGCCCAGGTGAAAAACTGTTTTTT.

This clonotype showed up just a few times. The genes are TRBV6-2 or TRBV6-3 and TRBJ2-3; D unresolved. The CDR3 is made up of 14 amino acids. Germline loops: CDR1 MNHEY, CDR2 SVGEGT. Trimming shortened V by 2 bases and J by 0 bases, and 6 bases separated the two germline ends. CDR3 sequence (DNA): TGTGCCAGCAGTTACCTGGGGAGCACAGATACGCAGTATTTT. This codes for CASSYLGSTDTQYF.

For this clonotype: This sequence may be a read error, since a much larger clone differs from it by one base. The V gene is TRBV5-1, the J gene TRBJ2-3, with a tentative D call TRBD2 (5 bases). Trimming removed 4 bases from V and 2 bases from J, with 8 bases in between. The CDR3 contains 13 residues. Germline CDR1 reads SGHRS; CDR2 reads YFSETQ. CDR3 sequence: CASSVGDTDTQYF. The CDR3 DNA reads as TGCGCCAGCAGCGTGGGAGACACAGATACGCAGTATTTT.

The chain has TRBV20-1 and TRBJ2-1; D remains ambiguous. Germline V gene data show CDR1 as DFQATT and CDR2 as SNEGSKA (reference sequence). V lost 2 bases and J lost 5, with 4 bases in between. There are 11 residues in the CDR3. CDR3 in amino acids: CSARFDNEQFF. The CDR3 coding sequence is TGCAGTGCTAGATTCGACAATGAGCAGTTCTTC.

For this clonotype: The junction does not match germline at one end; this may be a read error. The chain combines TRBV24-1 with TRBJ2-1; no reliable D call. Germline CDR1 is KGHDR and CDR2 is SFDVKD. This CDR3 contains 15 residues. For the CDR3, the DNA is TGTGCCACCAGTGACCCCGGGCGCGGTTACAGTGAGCAGTTCTTC. Residues: CATSDPGRGYSEQFF.